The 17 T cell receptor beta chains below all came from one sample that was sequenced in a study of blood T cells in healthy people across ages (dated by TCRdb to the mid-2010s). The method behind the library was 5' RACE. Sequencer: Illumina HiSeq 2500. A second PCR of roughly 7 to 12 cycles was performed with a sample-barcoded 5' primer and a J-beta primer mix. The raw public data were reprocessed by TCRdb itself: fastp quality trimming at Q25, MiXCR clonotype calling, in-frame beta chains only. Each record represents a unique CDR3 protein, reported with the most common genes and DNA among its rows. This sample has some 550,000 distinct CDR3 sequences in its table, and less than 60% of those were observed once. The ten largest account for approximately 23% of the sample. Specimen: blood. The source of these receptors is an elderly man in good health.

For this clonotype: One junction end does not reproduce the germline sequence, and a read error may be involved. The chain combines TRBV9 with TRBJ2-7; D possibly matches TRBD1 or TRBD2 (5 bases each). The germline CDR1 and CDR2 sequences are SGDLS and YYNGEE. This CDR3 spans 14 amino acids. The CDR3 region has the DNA TGTGCCAGTAGCCCCCGGGACCGCTTCTACGAGCTGTACTTC. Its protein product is CASSPRDRFYELYF.

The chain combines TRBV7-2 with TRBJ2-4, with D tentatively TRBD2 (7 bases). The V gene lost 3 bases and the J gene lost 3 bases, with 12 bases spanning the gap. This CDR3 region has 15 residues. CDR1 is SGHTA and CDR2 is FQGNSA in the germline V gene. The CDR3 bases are TGTGCCAGCAGCTTGGGGGGGCCGGTCAAAAACATTCAGTACTTC. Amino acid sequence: CASSLGGPVKNIQYF. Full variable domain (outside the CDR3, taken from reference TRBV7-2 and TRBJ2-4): GAGVSQSPSNKVTEKGKDVELRCDPISGHTALYWYRQSLGQGLEFLIYFQGNSAPDKSGLPSDRFSAERTGGSVSTLTIQRTQQEDSAVYLCASSLGGPVKNIQYFGAGTRLSVL.

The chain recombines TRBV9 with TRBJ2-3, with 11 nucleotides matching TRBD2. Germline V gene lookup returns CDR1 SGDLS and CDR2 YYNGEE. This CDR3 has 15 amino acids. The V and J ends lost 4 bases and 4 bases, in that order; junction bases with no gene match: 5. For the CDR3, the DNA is TGTGCCAGCAGCCAGGGGACTAGCGGTGCAGATACGCAGTATTTT. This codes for CASSQGTSGADTQYF.

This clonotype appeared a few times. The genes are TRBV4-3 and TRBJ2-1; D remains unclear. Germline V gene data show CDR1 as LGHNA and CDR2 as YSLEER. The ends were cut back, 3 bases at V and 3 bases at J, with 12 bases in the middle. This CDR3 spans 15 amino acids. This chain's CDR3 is CASSHNGGVYNEQFF. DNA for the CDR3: TGCGCCAGCAGCCATAACGGTGGGGTCTACAATGAGCAGTTCTTC.

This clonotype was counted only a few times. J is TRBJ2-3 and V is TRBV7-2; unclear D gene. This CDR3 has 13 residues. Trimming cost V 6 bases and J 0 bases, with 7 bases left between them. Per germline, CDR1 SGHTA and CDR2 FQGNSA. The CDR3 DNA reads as TGTGCCAGCAGAACCGCTAGCACAGATACGCAGTATTTT. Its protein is CASRTASTDTQYF.

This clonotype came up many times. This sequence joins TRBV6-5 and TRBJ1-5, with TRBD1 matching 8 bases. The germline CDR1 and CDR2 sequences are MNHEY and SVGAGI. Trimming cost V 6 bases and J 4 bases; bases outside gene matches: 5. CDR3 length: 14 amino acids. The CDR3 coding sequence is TGTGCCAGCAGCCGGGACAGGAGGAATCAGCCCCAGCATTTT. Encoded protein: CASSRDRRNQPQHF.

The CDR3 protein is CSGSSGGFYEQYF. The CDR3 region has the DNA TGCAGCGGATCTAGCGGGGGGTTTTACGAGCAGTACTTC. The chain uses TRBV29-1 and TRBJ2-7; 11 nucleotides align to TRBD2. V shed 7 bases and J 4 bases; nucleotides not matched to a gene: 6. The germline V gene has CDR1 SQVTM and CDR2 ANQGSEA. This CDR3 region has 13 residues.

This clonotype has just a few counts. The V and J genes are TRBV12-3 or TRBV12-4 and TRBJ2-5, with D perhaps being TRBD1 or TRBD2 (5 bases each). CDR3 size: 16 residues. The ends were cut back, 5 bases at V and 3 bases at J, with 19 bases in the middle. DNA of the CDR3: TGTGCCAGCAGTGATGAGGGGTTTAACTCTAAAGAGACCCAGTACTTC. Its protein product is CASSDEGFNSKETQYF.

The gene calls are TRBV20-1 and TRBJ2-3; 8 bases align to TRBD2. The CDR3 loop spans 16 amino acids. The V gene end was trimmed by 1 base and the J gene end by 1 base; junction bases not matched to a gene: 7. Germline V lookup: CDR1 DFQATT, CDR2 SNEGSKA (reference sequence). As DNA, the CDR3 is TGCAGTGCTAGAGCTCCGGGGGGGGGGGGCACAGATACGCAGTATTTT. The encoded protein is CSARAPGGGGTDTQYF.

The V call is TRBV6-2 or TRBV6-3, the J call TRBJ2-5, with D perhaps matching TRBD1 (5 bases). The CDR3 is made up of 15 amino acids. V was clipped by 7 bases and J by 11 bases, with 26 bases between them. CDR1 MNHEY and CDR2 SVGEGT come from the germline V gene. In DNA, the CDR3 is TGTGCCAGCACCCCAACCCAGGCAGGGCGGAGAGAACAGTACTTC. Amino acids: CASTPTQAGRREQYF.

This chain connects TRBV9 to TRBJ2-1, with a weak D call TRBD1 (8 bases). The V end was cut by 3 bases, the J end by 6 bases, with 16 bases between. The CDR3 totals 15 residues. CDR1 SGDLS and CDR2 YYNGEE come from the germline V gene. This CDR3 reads CASSGGGQAFNEQFF. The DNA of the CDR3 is TGTGCCAGCAGCGGGGGGGGACAGGCCTTCAATGAGCAGTTCTTC.

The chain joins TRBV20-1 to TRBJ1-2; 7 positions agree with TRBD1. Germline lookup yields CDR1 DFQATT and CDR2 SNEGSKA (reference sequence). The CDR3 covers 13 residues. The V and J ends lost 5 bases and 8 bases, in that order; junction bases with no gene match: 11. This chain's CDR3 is CSAPPPGQSGYTF. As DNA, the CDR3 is TGCAGTGCTCCCCCCCCGGGACAGTCCGGCTACACCTTC.

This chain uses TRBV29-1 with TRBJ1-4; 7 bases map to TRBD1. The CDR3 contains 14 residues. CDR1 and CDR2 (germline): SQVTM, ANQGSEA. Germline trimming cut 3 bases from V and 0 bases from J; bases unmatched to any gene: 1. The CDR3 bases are TGCAGCGTTGAGGGGACAGCAACTAATGAAAAACTGTTTTTT. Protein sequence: CSVEGTATNEKLFF. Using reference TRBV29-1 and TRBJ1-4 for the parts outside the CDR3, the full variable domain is SAVISQKPSRDICQRGTSLTIQCQVDSQVTMMFWYRQQPGQSLTLIATANQGSEATYESGFVIDKFPISRPNLTFSTLTVSNMSPEDSSIYLCSVEGTATNEKLFFGSGTQLSVL.

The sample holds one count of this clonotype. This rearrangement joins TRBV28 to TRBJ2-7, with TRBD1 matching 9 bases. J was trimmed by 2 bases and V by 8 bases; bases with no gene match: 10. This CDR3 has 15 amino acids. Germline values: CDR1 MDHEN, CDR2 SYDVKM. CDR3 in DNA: TGTGCCAGCCATGAACCGGGACAGGGCACCTACGAGCAGTACTTC. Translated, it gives CASHEPGQGTYEQYF.

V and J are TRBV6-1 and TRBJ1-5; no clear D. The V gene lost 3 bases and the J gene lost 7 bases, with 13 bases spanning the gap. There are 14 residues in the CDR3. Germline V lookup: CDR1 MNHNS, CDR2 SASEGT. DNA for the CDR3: TGTGCCAGCAGTGATTCTTCCTGGACCCAGCCCCAGCATTTT. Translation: CASSDSSWTQPQHF.

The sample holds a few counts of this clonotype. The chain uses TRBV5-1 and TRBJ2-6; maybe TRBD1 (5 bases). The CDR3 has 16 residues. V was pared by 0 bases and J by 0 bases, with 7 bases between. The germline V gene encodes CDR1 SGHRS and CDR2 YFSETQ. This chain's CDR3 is CASSLAGLSGANVLTF. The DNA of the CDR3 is TGCGCCAGCAGCTTGGCAGGGCTCTCTGGGGCCAACGTCCTGACTTTC.

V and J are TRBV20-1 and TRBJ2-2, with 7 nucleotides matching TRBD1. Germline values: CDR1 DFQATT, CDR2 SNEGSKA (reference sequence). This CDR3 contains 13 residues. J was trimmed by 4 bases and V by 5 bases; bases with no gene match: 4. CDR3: CSARGTATGELFF. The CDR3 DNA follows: TGCAGTGCTCGAGGGACAGCCACCGGGGAGCTGTTTTTT.